These 24 T cell receptor beta chains were all obtained from the same sample, sequenced in a study of blood T cell repertoires in COVID-19. Method: immunoSEQ multiplex PCR; TCRdb's copy keeps in-frame clones and lacks some. The sample yields about 200,000 clones, around nine tenths seen once. Sequencing was performed on peripheral blood. The receptor set was obtained from a man aged 45 to 65 with COVID-19, enrolled during active disease.

The chain is built from TRBV24-1 and TRBJ1-2, with TRBD1 matching 10 bases. Germline CDR1 and CDR2: KGHDR and SFDVKD. The CDR3 extends over 17 amino acids. The ends lost 8 bases at V and 4 bases at J; junction bases unmatched: 15. CDR3 sequence: CATKNRDRGTLGYGYTF. Written as DNA, the CDR3 is TGTGCCACCAAGAACCGGGACAGGGGAACCCTCGGCTATGGCTACACCTTC.

The V call is TRBV25-1, the J call TRBJ1-1; D remains unclear. The ends were cut back, 7 bases at V and 0 bases at J, with 15 bases in the middle. This CDR3 is 15 amino acids long. CDR1 MGHDK and CDR2 SYGVNS come from the germline V gene. As DNA, the CDR3 is TGTGCCAGCATTATCGGAGGTGGGATGAACACTGAAGCTTTCTTT. This encodes CASIIGGGMNTEAFF.

This chain joins TRBV19 and TRBJ1-5; TRBD1 is a possible D gene (5 bases). The length of the CDR3 is 16 residues. The V end was cut by 3 bases, the J end by 3 bases, with 15 bases between. Per the germline V gene, CDR1 is LNHDA and CDR2 is SQIVND (reference sequence). The CDR3 DNA is TGTGCCAGTAGTATTTGGGGGGAGGGTGCCAATCAGCCCCAGCATTTT. As protein: CASSIWGEGANQPQHF.

The V and J genes are TRBV5-5 and TRBJ1-1, with D maybe TRBD1 (5 bases). The CDR3 is 16 residues long. Between the trimmed V and J ends, which lost 0 bases and 2 bases, there was a span of 14 bases. Germline V gives CDR1 SGHKS, CDR2 YYEKEE (reference sequence). The chain's CDR3 is CASSLAFGGGNTEAFF. CDR3 sequence (DNA): TGTGCCAGCAGCTTGGCCTTCGGGGGAGGTAACACTGAAGCTTTCTTT.

This clone was seen a few times. The genes are TRBV19 and TRBJ1-6; TRBD1 agrees at 12 bases. The germline CDR1 and CDR2 sequences are LNHDA and SQIVND (reference sequence). V shed 5 bases and J 0 bases; nucleotides not matched to a gene: 14. This CDR3 contains 21 residues. CDR3 sequence reads: CASSRYPGTGGSSSYNSPLHF. In nucleotides, the CDR3 is TGTGCCAGTAGTCGATATCCCGGGACAGGGGGCTCGAGCTCCTATAATTCACCCCTCCACTTT.

This clone has a single count. The rearrangement uses TRBV10-3 and TRBJ2-5, with 8 bases identical to TRBD2. V shed 6 bases and J 1 base; nucleotides not matched to a gene: 4. The germline V gene encodes CDR1 ENHRY and CDR2 SYGVKD. The CDR3 is made up of 14 amino acids. CDR3 sequence reads: CAIRAGTSQETQYF. DNA of the CDR3: TGTGCCATCAGGGCCGGGACTAGCCAAGAGACCCAGTACTTC.

The chain recombines TRBV7-2 with TRBJ2-7; possible D gene TRBD1, 6 bases. This CDR3 comprises 14 residues. Looked up from germline, CDR1 is SGHTA and CDR2 is FQGNSA. The V end was cut by 3 bases, the J end by 1 base, with 10 bases between. CDR3 DNA: TGTGCCAGCAGCTTTTTCCAGGGGTCCTACGAGCAGTACTTC. It is translated as CASSFFQGSYEQYF.

The chain employs TRBV21-1 and TRBJ2-1; the D call of TRBD1 is as the table states it, not checked on the DNA. TRBV21-1 has pseudogene status. The CDR3 spans 17 residues. The CDR3 region is CASSIIKRDRGYNEQFF. The CDR3 region has the DNA TGTGCCAGCAGTATTATCAAAAGGGACAGGGGCTACAATGAGCAGTTCTTC.

The chain carries TRBV7-2 and TRBJ2-7; TRBD2 agrees at 10 bases. V trimming: 5 bases; J trimming: 2 bases; junction bases outside the gene matches: 3. There are 14 residues in the CDR3. CDR1 is SGHTA, CDR2 FQGNSA, per germline. Written as DNA, the CDR3 is TGTGCCAGCAGCACACTAGCGGGGACCTACGAGCAGTACTTC. Translated, it gives CASSTLAGTYEQYF. The variable domain in full, with the rest retrieved from reference TRBV7-2 and TRBJ2-7, is GAGVSQSPSNKVTEKGKDVELRCDPISGHTALYWYRQSLGQGLEFLIYFQGNSAPDKSGLPSDRFSAERTGGSVSTLTIQRTQQEDSAVYLCASSTLAGTYEQYFGPGTRLTVT.

This clone was counted many times. The chain employs TRBV5-4 and TRBJ2-1; 11 bases are shared with TRBD2. Germline CDR1 SGHNT, CDR2 YYREEE (reference sequence). The J segment lost 6 bases and the V segment lost 4 bases, leaving 6 bases of the junction unmatched. The CDR3 loop spans 15 amino acids. The CDR3 region is CASSDPSGRFNEQFF. In DNA, the CDR3 is TGTGCCAGCAGCGACCCTAGCGGGAGGTTCAATGAGCAGTTCTTC.

The chain couples TRBV10-3 to TRBJ2-2; TRBD2 matches 12 bases. The V gene's germline CDR1 is ENHRY and CDR2 SYGVKD. This CDR3 is built from 18 residues. V gave up 10 bases and J gave up 7 bases; unmatched junction bases: 19. CDR3 DNA: TGTGCCACAAAAAACGCTAGCGGGAGGGCCTTAAGGAGCGGGGAGCTGTTTTTT. It encodes CATKNASGRALRSGELFF.

This chain connects TRBV5-4 to TRBJ2-3; 7 nucleotides line up with TRBD2. Trimming at V came to 4 bases and at J to 5 bases, leaving 16 bases not matched to a gene. This CDR3 has 17 residues. In germline, CDR1 is SGHNT, CDR2 YYREEE (reference sequence). The CDR3 coding sequence is TGTGCCAGCAGCACGCCGGGACTAAACCTTCAGGGAGATACGCAGTATTTT. Translated: CASSTPGLNLQGDTQYF. The full variable domain, rest sourced from reference TRBV5-4 and TRBJ2-3, is ETGVTQSPTHLIKTRGQQVTLRCSSQSGHNTVSWYQQALGQGPQFIFQYYREEENGRGNFPPRFSGLQFPNYSSELNVNALELDDSALYLCASSTPGLNLQGDTQYFGPGTRLTVL.

The chain has TRBV9 and TRBJ2-1, with D possibly matching TRBD2 (6 bases). The germline V gene encodes CDR1 SGDLS and CDR2 YYNGEE. The V gene lost 0 bases and the J gene lost 8 bases, with 15 bases spanning the gap. The CDR3 covers 15 residues. In nucleotides, the CDR3 is TGTGCCAGCAGCGTAGGGGACGGGAGAGGGGATGAGCAGTTCTTC. This gives the protein CASSVGDGRGDEQFF.

The J gene is TRBJ1-5, the V gene TRBV15; D perhaps matches TRBD1 (5 bases). The CDR3 runs to 14 residues. CDR1 LNHNV and CDR2 YYDKDF come from the germline V gene (reference sequence). Trimming removed 3 bases at V and 3 bases at J, with 9 bases between. DNA for the CDR3: TGTGCCACCAGCAGTCGGGGGAACAATCAGCCCCAGCATTTT. It translates to CATSSRGNNQPQHF. The full variable domain, its missing parts supplied by reference TRBV15 and TRBJ1-5, is DAMVIQNPRYQVTQFGKPVTLSCSQTLNHNVMYWYQQKSSQAPKLLFHYYDKDFNNEADTPDNFQSRRPNTSFCFLDIRSPGLGDTAMYLCATSSRGNNQPQHFGDGTRLSIL.

This clone showed up just once. The chain links TRBV6-6 to TRBJ1-1, with a possible D match to TRBD1 (6 bases). Germline V gene sequence: CDR1 MNHNY, CDR2 SVGAGI (reference sequence). The CDR3 sequence is 15 residues long. V dropped 7 bases and J dropped 4 bases, with 19 bases sitting between them. CDR3 loop: CASTDPFQGTTEAFF. CDR3 nucleotides: TGTGCCAGCACCGATCCATTCCAGGGGACCACTGAAGCTTTCTTT.

This sequence joins TRBV5-4 and TRBJ2-5, with 9 bases fitting TRBD1. CDR1 is SGHNT, CDR2 YYREEE, per germline (reference sequence). The V and J ends lost 3 bases and 5 bases, in that order; junction bases with no gene match: 8. The CDR3 has 15 residues. The CDR3 DNA reads TGTGCCAGCAGCTCGAGGACAGGGGCAGAGGAGACCCAGTACTTC. This sequence encodes CASSSRTGAEETQYF.

The rearrangement joins TRBV11-2 to TRBJ2-7, with 8 bases that match TRBD1. This CDR3 has 17 residues. Germline trimming cut 5 bases from V and 5 bases from J; bases unmatched to any gene: 17. CDR1 is SGHAT, CDR2 FQNNGV, per germline. The CDR3 nucleotides are TGTGCCAGCAGCACCATCCTGGGGCGACAGGGGCGCCACGAGCAGTACTTC. Residues: CASSTILGRQGRHEQYF.

This chain links TRBV5-1 with TRBJ2-1, with D maybe TRBD1 (8 bases). The CDR3 is 17 amino acids. Germline V CDR1 and CDR2: SGHRS, YFSETQ. Trimming cost V 3 bases and J 0 bases, with 16 bases left between them. CDR3 sequence: CASSSQGGGVSYNEQFF. In nucleotides, the CDR3 is TGCGCCAGCAGCTCACAGGGGGGAGGGGTCTCCTACAATGAGCAGTTCTTC.

This rearrangement joins TRBV27 to TRBJ2-2; the D is unclear. The V end was cut by 10 bases, the J end by 1 base, with 16 bases between. In germline, CDR1 is MNHEY, CDR2 SMNVEV (reference sequence). This CDR3 is built from 15 residues. The CDR3 is CAIAQDPLNTGELFF. CDR3 in DNA: TGTGCCATCGCGCAGGATCCCCTGAACACCGGGGAGCTGTTTTTT.

V usage is TRBV5-1 and J usage is TRBJ1-6, with TRBD1 matching over 7 bases. V shed 2 bases and J 5 bases; nucleotides not matched to a gene: 4. Germline CDR1 and CDR2: SGHRS and YFSETQ. CDR3 length: 15 residues. CDR3 region: CASSFRQGDNSPLHF. Written as DNA, the CDR3 is TGCGCCAGCAGCTTCCGACAGGGAGATAATTCACCCCTCCACTTT. The whole variable domain, filled in from reference TRBV5-1 and TRBJ1-6, reads KAGVTQTPRYLIKTRGQQVTLSCSPISGHRSVSWYQQTPGQGLQFLFEYFSETQRNKGNFPGRFSGRQFSNSRSEMNVSTLELGDSALYLCASSFRQGDNSPLHFGNGTRLTVT.

The rearrangement uses TRBV7-9 and TRBJ1-4; 7 nucleotides match TRBD1. Germline assignment: CDR1 SEHNR and CDR2 FQNEAQ (reference sequence). V shed 1 base and J 2 bases; nucleotides not matched to a gene: 1. The CDR3 is 15 amino acids. CDR3: CASSLEGQTNEKLFF. DNA for the CDR3: TGTGCCAGCAGCTTAGAGGGACAGACTAATGAAAAACTGTTTTTT. The complete variable domain, with remaining parts taken from reference TRBV7-9 and TRBJ1-4, reads DTGVSQNPRHKITKRGQNVTFRCDPISEHNRLYWYRQTLGQGPEFLTYFQNEAQLEKSRLLSDRFSAERPKGSFSTLEIQRTEQGDSAMYLCASSLEGQTNEKLFFGSGTQLSVL.

Only a few counts were recorded for this clone. The rearrangement links TRBV7-3 to TRBJ1-2; 7 bases are a match to TRBD1. Trimming cost V 5 bases and J 8 bases; bases outside gene matches: 8. CDR3 length equals 13 residues. The germline CDR1 and CDR2 sequences are SGHTA and FQGTGA. CDR3 residues: CASSPSGGGGYTF. The DNA for the CDR3 is TGTGCCAGCAGCCCCTCGGGAGGGGGCGGCTACACCTTC. Filled out from reference TRBV7-3 and TRBJ1-2, the complete variable domain reads GAGVSQTPSNKVTEKGKYVELRCDPISGHTALYWYRQSLGQGPEFLIYFQGTGAADDSGLPNDRFFAVRPEGSVSTLKIQRTERGDSAVYLCASSPSGGGGYTFGSGTRLTVV.

A single count supports this clone. The chain couples TRBV9 to TRBJ2-3, with 11 nucleotides matching TRBD2. The CDR3 is 18 amino acids. The ends lost 2 bases at V and 1 base at J; junction bases unmatched: 9. Germline V gene sequence: CDR1 SGDLS, CDR2 YYNGEE. The CDR3 sequence: CASSVDPAGLAGTDTQYF. CDR3 nucleotide sequence: TGTGCCAGCAGCGTCGACCCAGCGGGACTAGCGGGCACAGATACGCAGTATTTT.

The chain employs TRBV6-1 and TRBJ1-2, with D unclear. The germline V gene encodes CDR1 MNHNS and CDR2 SASEGT. The CDR3 length is 15 residues. Trimming removed 1 base at V and 4 bases at J, with 13 bases between. The CDR3 here is CASSEGGGQSYGYTF. The CDR3 DNA reads TGTGCCAGCAGTGAAGGTGGAGGGCAGAGCTATGGCTACACCTTC.